These T cell receptor beta chains were read from a single sample in a study of cytomegalovirus exposure and HLA in healthy donors. Data came from immunoSEQ multiplex PCR; TCRdb stores just in-frame clones and leaves some out. This repertoire shows around 130,000 clones, around 72% found once; its top ten account for around 1.5%. The sequencing input was PBMCs. Source of these receptors: a young woman in good health and CMV-seronegative. Both conserved end residues are part of each CDR3. A D gene is named only where the DNA matches it firmly. Clone sizes are given selectively: once, few, many, or a class where the clone is expanded.

v_call,d_call,j_call,clone_size,cdr3_aa,cdr3_nt
TRBV9,-,TRBJ2-1,-,CASSVATGLNNEQFF,TGTGCCAGCAGCGTAGCTACAGGCCTAAACAATGAGCAGTTCTTC
TRBV5-1,TRBD1,TRBJ2-3,once,CASSLDLGQGLTDTQYF,TGCGCCAGCAGCTTGGATCTAGGACAGGGCCTCACAGATACGCAGTATTTT
TRBV4-1,-,TRBJ2-7,-,CASSQGLQTPYEQYF,TGCGCCAGCAGCCAAGGGCTCCAAACCCCCTACGAGCAGTACTTC
TRBV9,-,TRBJ1-4,once,CDSSANPSGERNEKLFF,TGTGACAGCAGCGCTAACCCCTCGGGGGAGCGAAATGAAAAACTGTTTTTT
TRBV29-1,-,TRBJ2-2,-,CSAKTPDWSGELFF,TGCAGCGCCAAAACCCCGGACTGGTCCGGGGAGCTGTTTTTT
TRBV6-5,-,TRBJ1-2,-,CASSYSGRSDGYTF,TGTGCCAGCAGTTACTCCGGGAGGTCCGACGGCTACACCTTC
TRBV15,TRBD1,TRBJ2-2,-,CATSGVQGQDYTGELFF,TGTGCCACCAGCGGGGTTCAGGGACAGGACTACACCGGGGAGCTGTTTTTT
TRBV6-4,TRBD1,TRBJ1-1,-,CASSVQGASTEAFF,TGTGCCAGCAGTGTGCAGGGGGCGAGCACTGAAGCTTTCTTT
TRBV5-4,-,TRBJ2-7,few,CASTTAGTPYEQYF,TGTGCCAGCACCACAGCGGGCACGCCGTACGAGCAGTACTTC
TRBV19,-,TRBJ2-1,-,CASSGLAYNEQFF,TGTGCCAGTAGTGGGCTTGCTTACAATGAGCAGTTCTTC
TRBV7-9,TRBD1,TRBJ2-7,-,CASSGTVSDEQYF,TGTGCCAGCTCCGGGACAGTATCTGACGAGCAGTACTTC
TRBV5-4,-,TRBJ2-1,-,CASSFPLKRDNEQFF,TGTGCCAGCAGCTTTCCGTTGAAGCGGGACAATGAGCAGTTCTTC
TRBV19,-,TRBJ1-4,-,CASSMVAGNLNEKLFF,TGTGCCAGTAGTATGGTGGCAGGGAACTTAAATGAAAAACTGTTTTTT
TRBV11-2,TRBD2,TRBJ2-3,-,CASSLDGRAGDTQYF,TGTGCCAGCAGCTTAGACGGGAGGGCCGGGGATACGCAGTATTTT
TRBV7-2,-,TRBJ2-5,-,CASSRPRRRLAAIQETQYF,TGTGCCAGCAGCCGCCCGCGAAGACGCTTGGCGGCGATCCAAGAGACCCAGTACTTC
TRBV18,TRBD1,TRBJ2-3,-,CASSPPGTVPVVTQYF,TGTGCCAGCTCACCACCCGGGACAGTGCCCGTTGTTACGCAGTATTTT